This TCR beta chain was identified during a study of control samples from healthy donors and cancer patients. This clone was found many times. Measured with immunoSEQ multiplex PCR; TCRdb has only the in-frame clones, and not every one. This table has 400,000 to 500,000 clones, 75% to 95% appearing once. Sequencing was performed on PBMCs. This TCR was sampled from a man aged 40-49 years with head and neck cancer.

The CDR3 loop is CASSQNRVLNYGYTF. CDR3 in DNA: TGTGCCAGCAGCCAAAACAGGGTTCTTAACTATGGCTACACCTTC. The rearrangement joins TRBV2 to TRBJ1-2, with D possibly being TRBD1 (6 bases). Trimming stripped 6 bases from V and 1 base from J, with 15 bases between. The germline CDR1 and CDR2 sequences are SNHLY and FYNNEI. The CDR3 runs 15 residues.